Shown below are 21 T cell receptor beta chains from a single sample sequenced in a study of technical replicates of blood from several donors. TCRdb's copy holds only in-frame clones and misses some; the assay was immunoSEQ multiplex PCR. The sample holds tens of thousands of clones, about 97% seen once. The sequenced sample was T cells isolated from PBMCs. The source is a human donor in good health.

This rearrangement joins TRBV5-5 to TRBJ1-1, with D perhaps matching TRBD1 (6 bases). The CDR3 is made up of 14 amino acids. Germline V CDR1 and CDR2: SGHKS, YYEKEE (reference sequence). V was pared by 3 bases and J by 0 bases, with 9 bases between. In nucleotides, the CDR3 is TGTGCCAGCAGCTCCGACAGGATGAACACTGAAGCTTTCTTT. It specifies CASSSDRMNTEAFF.

The chain joins TRBV11-2 to TRBJ2-5, with a tentative D call TRBD2 (5 bases). CDR3 length equals 16 residues. V was clipped by 0 bases and J by 5 bases, with 16 bases between them. Per the germline V gene, CDR1 is SGHAT and CDR2 is FQNNGV. For the CDR3, the DNA is TGTGCCAGCAGCTTAGATGAGTCTAGCAAAGGGGAGACCCAGTACTTC. Translated, it gives CASSLDESSKGETQYF. Full variable domain (rest looked up from reference TRBV11-2 and TRBJ2-5): EAGVAQSPRYKIIEKRQSVAFWCNPISGHATLYWYQQILGQGPKLLIQFQNNGVVDDSQLPKDRFSAERLKGVDSTLKIQPAKLEDSAVYLCASSLDESSKGETQYFGPGTRLLVL.

This chain joins TRBV6-4 and TRBJ1-2; D may be TRBD1 (6 bases). Germline values: CDR1 MRHNA, CDR2 SNTAGT. Trimming took 7 bases from V and 7 from J, leaving 16 bases between them. The CDR3 is 13 amino acids. In DNA, the CDR3 is TGTGCCAGCACCGCGGGAGGGGGAAGTGGCTACACCTTC. Translated: CASTAGGGSGYTF.

This chain links TRBV4-1 with TRBJ2-3; D perhaps matches TRBD2 (6 bases). There are 17 residues in the CDR3. CDR1 MGHRA and CDR2 YSYEKL come from the germline V gene. Trimming removed 1 base from V and 2 bases from J, with 16 bases in between. The chain's CDR3 is CASSQGGRLAYTDTQYF. The CDR3 nucleotides read TGCGCCAGCAGCCAAGGAGGTAGGCTAGCGTACACAGATACGCAGTATTTT.

A single count supports this clone. This CDR3 is CASSSPGQIQETQYF. The CDR3 nucleotides are TGTGCCAGCAGCTCTCCGGGACAGATCCAAGAGACCCAGTACTTC. The chain joins TRBV28 to TRBJ2-5; 7 nucleotides agree with TRBD1. Germline V gene sequence: CDR1 MDHEN, CDR2 SYDVKM. Unmatched junction bases numbered 8, after V lost 6 bases and J lost 1 base. The CDR3 spans 15 residues.

The rearrangement uses TRBV14 and TRBJ2-7; no clear D. Germline V CDR1 and CDR2: SGHDN, FVKESK. There are 16 residues in the CDR3. Trimming shortened V by 0 bases and J by 0 bases, and 12 bases separated the two germline ends. Written as DNA, the CDR3 is TGTGCCAGCAGCCAAGATGGTCTCTGGCCCTCCTACGAGCAGTACTTC. Its protein product is CASSQDGLWPSYEQYF. Supplemented by reference TRBV14 and TRBJ2-7, the full variable domain reads EAGVTQFPSHSVIEKGQTVTLRCDPISGHDNLYWYRRVMGKEIKFLLHFVKESKQDESGMPNNRFLAERTGGTYSTLKVQPAELEDSGVYFCASSQDGLWPSYEQYFGPGTRLTVT.

This chain joins TRBV11-2 and TRBJ1-6, with TRBD1 matching 9 bases. Germline-derived CDR1 and CDR2 are SGHAT and FQNNGV. CDR3 length equals 16 residues. Unmatched junction bases numbered 6, after V lost 1 base and J lost 8 bases. DNA for the CDR3: TGTGCCAGCAGCTTAGCCGCAGACAGGGGGTATTCACCCCTCCACTTT. Its protein is CASSLAADRGYSPLHF.

The genes are TRBV27 and TRBJ2-7, with unresolved D. Germline assignment: CDR1 MNHEY and CDR2 SMNVEV (reference sequence). V was pared by 8 bases and J by 3 bases, with 17 bases between. The CDR3 is made up of 14 amino acids. The CDR3 is CASSPALPYYEQYF. CDR3 DNA sequence: TGTGCCAGCTCCCCTGCGCTTCCTTACTACGAGCAGTACTTC.

V gene TRBV5-1 combines with J gene TRBJ2-1; D is uncertain. Germline lookup yields CDR1 SGHRS and CDR2 YFSETQ. V lost 4 bases, J lost 4 bases, and 12 bases lay in between. The CDR3 spans 14 residues. CDR3 sequence: CASSPRVEYNEQFF. CDR3 DNA sequence: TGCGCCAGCAGCCCACGGGTCGAGTACAATGAGCAGTTCTTC.

The J gene is TRBJ2-7, the V gene TRBV18, with D tentatively TRBD1 (5 bases). Per the germline V gene, CDR1 is KGHSH and CDR2 is LQKENI. Trimming pared 1 base from V and 3 bases from J, leaving 10 bases between. This CDR3 contains 14 residues. CDR3 DNA sequence: TGTGCCAGCTCACCACAGGGGCCCATCTACGAGCAGTACTTC. Its protein product is CASSPQGPIYEQYF.

The CDR3 reads CASSLTAGTGNTIYF. CDR3 DNA sequence: TGTGCCAGCAGCTTGACGGCAGGGACTGGAAACACCATATATTTT. The gene calls are TRBV5-8 and TRBJ1-3; perhaps TRBD1 as D (5 bases). The CDR3 contains 15 residues. Germline V gene data show CDR1 as SGHTS and CDR2 as YDEGEE. V was shortened by 1 base and J by 2 bases, with 10 bases between the two germline ends.

The J gene is TRBJ2-2, the V gene TRBV19; a possible D gene is TRBD2 (5 bases). The CDR3 consists of 14 residues. Deletions cut 6 bases from V and 0 bases from J, with 8 bases between. Germline lookup yields CDR1 LNHDA and CDR2 SQIVND (reference sequence). The CDR3 DNA is TGTGCCAGTAGCTGGGGAGCGAACACCGGGGAGCTGTTTTTT. This gives the protein CASSWGANTGELFF.

The rearrangement joins TRBV11-3 to TRBJ2-5; 8 positions agree with TRBD1. CDR3 length: 15 residues. After removal of 6 bases from V and 2 bases from J, the junction contained 8 bases not matched to a gene. CDR1 SGHNT and CDR2 YENEEA come from the germline V gene. The DNA for the CDR3 is TGTGCCAGCAGAGGCGGACAGGGAAGACAAGAGACCCAGTACTTC. As protein: CASRGGQGRQETQYF.

The chain couples TRBV18 to TRBJ1-5, with 8 bases matching TRBD1. Trimming cost V 5 bases and J 0 bases; bases outside gene matches: 3. CDR3 length: 15 amino acids. CDR1 and CDR2 (germline): KGHSH, LQKENI. The CDR3: CASSKTGDSNQPQHF. As DNA, the CDR3 is TGTGCCAGCTCAAAGACAGGGGATAGCAATCAGCCCCAGCATTTT.

The chain links TRBV7-8 to TRBJ2-1; 7 bases are shared with TRBD2. The trim removed 3 bases at V and 6 bases at J, leaving 11 bases unmatched. The CDR3 has 16 amino acids. Germline CDR1 SGHVS, CDR2 FQNEAQ. The CDR3 region is CASSFLTSLRANEQFF. The DNA for the CDR3 is TGTGCCAGCAGCTTTTTGACTAGCCTACGGGCCAATGAGCAGTTCTTC.

The J gene is TRBJ2-1, the V gene TRBV10-2; TRBD2 matches at 11 bases. CDR1 is WSHSY, CDR2 SAAADI, per germline. Unmatched junction bases numbered 14, after V lost 6 bases and J lost 10 bases. The CDR3 has 16 residues. Here the CDR3 DNA reads TGCGCCAGCAGGGGGACTAGCGGCATCTACTCAGGGGAGCAGTTCTTC. This sequence encodes CASRGTSGIYSGEQFF.

The table lists this clone with a count of one. The chain recombines TRBV4-1 with TRBJ2-2; D is possibly TRBD1 (6 bases). CDR1 and CDR2 from the germline V gene are MGHRA and YSYEKL. Deletions cut 2 bases from V and 7 bases from J, with 14 bases between. CDR3 length: 15 amino acids. CDR3 residues: CASSQWSGDGGELFF. CDR3 sequence (DNA): TGCGCCAGCAGCCAATGGTCAGGGGACGGCGGGGAGCTGTTTTTT.

In its sample, this clone was seen once. This chain links TRBV5-5 with TRBJ2-4, with D possibly matching TRBD1 (6 bases). The CDR3 consists of 16 residues. From germline, CDR1 is SGHKS and CDR2 YYEKEE (reference sequence). The V end lost 1 base, the J end lost 1 base, and 12 bases lay between the germline ends. DNA for the CDR3: TGTGCCAGCAGCTTGTTTGGGGACATGGCCAAAAACATTCAGTACTTC. It encodes CASSLFGDMAKNIQYF. The full variable domain, completed using reference TRBV5-5 and TRBJ2-4, is DAGVTQSPTHLIKTRGQQVTLRCSPISGHKSVSWYQQVLGQGPQFIFQYYEKEERGRGNFPDRFSARQFPNYSSELNVNALLLGDSALYLCASSLFGDMAKNIQYFGAGTRLSVL.

The V and J genes are TRBV11-3 and TRBJ2-2; weak D call: TRBD1 (6 bases). V was cut by 1 base and J by 5 bases, with 17 bases left in between. The germline V gene has CDR1 SGHNT and CDR2 YENEEA. The CDR3 consists of 17 residues. CDR3 sequence (DNA): TGTGCCAGCAGCTTAGTATTCGCAGGGGCGCGAACCGGGGAGCTGTTTTTT. This sequence encodes CASSLVFAGARTGELFF.

V usage is TRBV11-3 and J usage is TRBJ1-1, with D tentatively TRBD1 (6 bases). V was trimmed by 1 base and J by 1 base, leaving 16 bases between them. CDR3 length: 17 residues. From germline, CDR1 is SGHNT and CDR2 YENEEA. The CDR3 reads CASSLGQGITRNTEAFF. The DNA for the CDR3 is TGTGCCAGCAGCTTAGGCCAGGGGATCACCAGGAACACTGAAGCTTTCTTT.

The chain employs TRBV11-3 and TRBJ1-6; D is undetermined. The ends were cut back, 1 base at V and 8 bases at J, with 12 bases in the middle. CDR3 length: 15 residues. Germline values: CDR1 SGHNT, CDR2 YENEEA. CDR3 nucleotide sequence: TGTGCCAGCAGCTTAGGAGCCCTGAGTTATTCACCCCTCCACTTT. Translating it yields CASSLGALSYSPLHF.